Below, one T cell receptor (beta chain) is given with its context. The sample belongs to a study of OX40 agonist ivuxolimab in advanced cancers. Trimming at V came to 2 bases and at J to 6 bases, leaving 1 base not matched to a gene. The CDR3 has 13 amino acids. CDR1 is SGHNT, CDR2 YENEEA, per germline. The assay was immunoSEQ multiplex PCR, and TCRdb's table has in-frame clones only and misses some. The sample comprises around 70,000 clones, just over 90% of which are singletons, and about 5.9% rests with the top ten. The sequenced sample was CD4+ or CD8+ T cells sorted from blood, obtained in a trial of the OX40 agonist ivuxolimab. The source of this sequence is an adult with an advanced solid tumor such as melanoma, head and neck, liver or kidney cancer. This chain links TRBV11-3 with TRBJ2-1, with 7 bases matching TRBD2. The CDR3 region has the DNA TGTGCCAGCAGCTTAACTAGCGCCAATGAGCAGTTCTTC. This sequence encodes CASSLTSANEQFF.